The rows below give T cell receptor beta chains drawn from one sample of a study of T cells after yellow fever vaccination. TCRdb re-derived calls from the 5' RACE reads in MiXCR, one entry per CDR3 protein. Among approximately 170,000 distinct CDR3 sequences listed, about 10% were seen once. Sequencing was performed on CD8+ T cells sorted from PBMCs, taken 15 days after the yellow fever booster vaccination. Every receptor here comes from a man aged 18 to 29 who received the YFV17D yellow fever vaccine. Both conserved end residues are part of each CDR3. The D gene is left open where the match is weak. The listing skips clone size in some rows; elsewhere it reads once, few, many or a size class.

DNA: TGCGCCAGCAGCCACGGAGGGGGACAGGGTTTCGAAAAACTGTTTTTT
CDR3: CASSHGGGQGFEKLFF
V: TRBV4-1
D: TRBD1
J: TRBJ1-4
size: few

DNA: TGCGCCAGCAGTTCAGAGAACACCGGGGAGCTGTTTTTT
CDR3: CASSSENTGELFF
V: TRBV4-3
D: NA
J: TRBJ2-2
size: NA

DNA: TGTGCCAGCAGATCCGAAGGGAACACTGAAGCTTTCTTT
CDR3: CASRSEGNTEAFF
V: TRBV7-6
D: NA
J: TRBJ1-1
size: NA

DNA: TGTGCCAGCAGTTACGGAGTGCTGGCTGGGGCCAACGTCCTGACTTTC
CDR3: CASSYGVLAGANVLTF
V: TRBV6-5
D: NA
J: TRBJ2-6
size: few

DNA: TGTGCCAGCGGCCCACGCACAGATACGCAGTATTTT
CDR3: CASGPRTDTQYF
V: TRBV12-3/TRBV12-4
D: NA
J: TRBJ2-3
size: NA

DNA: TGTGCCAGCAGTCGGAGGGATCGTAATGAGCAGTTCTTC
CDR3: CASSRRDRNEQFF
V: TRBV7-9
D: NA
J: TRBJ2-1
size: NA

DNA: TGTGCCAGCAGCTTATGGCGGGGGCCCTCCTACAATGAGCAGTTCTTC
CDR3: CASSLWRGPSYNEQFF
V: TRBV7-9
D: NA
J: TRBJ2-1
size: many

DNA: TGTGCCAGCAGCCAAGAGGCCGGGACCAGATACAATGAGCAGTTCTTC
CDR3: CASSQEAGTRYNEQFF
V: TRBV4-2
D: NA
J: TRBJ2-1
size: few

DNA: TGTGCCAGCAGCACGGACAGGGGGCAAAAAGCTTTCTTT
CDR3: CASSTDRGQKAFF
V: TRBV13
D: TRBD1
J: TRBJ1-1
size: few

DNA: TGTGCCAGCAGTTTGGGGCGCGGGGGTAGGTACAATGAGCAGTTCTTC
CDR3: CASSLGRGGRYNEQFF
V: TRBV28
D: TRBD2
J: TRBJ2-1
size: NA

DNA: TGTGCCAGCAGCTCACTAGCGGGGGGTTTTTCCGAGCAGTACTTC
CDR3: CASSSLAGGFSEQYF
V: TRBV7-6
D: TRBD2
J: TRBJ2-7
size: few

DNA: TGTGCCAGCAGTTTGGGACAGGGGGCAACAGATACGCAGTATTTT
CDR3: CASSLGQGATDTQYF
V: TRBV28
D: TRBD1
J: TRBJ2-3
size: few

DNA: TGCGCCAGCAGCTTCTGGGACAGCACAGATACGCAGTATTTT
CDR3: CASSFWDSTDTQYF
V: TRBV5-1
D: NA
J: TRBJ2-3
size: many

DNA: TGTGCCAGCAGCGGGGGTTTTAGCAATCAGCCCCAGCATTTT
CDR3: CASSGGFSNQPQHF
V: TRBV9
D: NA
J: TRBJ1-5
size: NA

DNA: TGTGCCAGCAGCCAAGGGTCGTATACGCAGTATTTT
CDR3: CASSQGSYTQYF
V: TRBV7-3
D: NA
J: TRBJ2-3
size: NA

DNA: TGTGCCAGCAGTCGAGACAGCACAGATACGCAGTATTTT
CDR3: CASSRDSTDTQYF
V: TRBV7-3
D: NA
J: TRBJ2-3
size: many

DNA: TGCAGCGGCCTCCATCGGGAGAACGCTGAAGCTTTCTTT
CDR3: CSGLHRENAEAFF
V: TRBV29-1
D: NA
J: TRBJ1-1
size: NA

DNA: TGTGCCAGCAGCCCCGGGACTAGCGGGGTGGAGACCCAGTACTTC
CDR3: CASSPGTSGVETQYF
V: TRBV7-2
D: TRBD2
J: TRBJ2-5
size: few

DNA: TGTGCCAGCAGGACACTAGCGGGGGGCTACAATGAGCAGTTCTTC
CDR3: CASRTLAGGYNEQFF
V: TRBV28
D: TRBD2
J: TRBJ2-1
size: NA

DNA: TGCGCCAGCAGCTTCACCCCCCCCTCCGACAGGGACCCCGACGGCTATGGCTACACCTTC
CDR3: CASSFTPPSDRDPDGYGYTF
V: TRBV5-1
D: TRBD1
J: TRBJ1-2
size: NA

DNA: TGCAGTGCTAGAGATCCTCTAGCGGGGGGCTTTAGCACAGATACGCAGTATTTT
CDR3: CSARDPLAGGFSTDTQYF
V: TRBV20-1
D: TRBD2
J: TRBJ2-3
size: few

DNA: TGTGCCACCCTACACAGGCCAGGGCAAGTCAATGAGCAGTTCTTC
CDR3: CATLHRPGQVNEQFF
V: TRBV27
D: NA
J: TRBJ2-1
size: NA

DNA: TGTGCCAGCACCGGAAGCCAGGGGGTGTACACCGGGGAGCTGTTTTTT
CDR3: CASTGSQGVYTGELFF
V: TRBV7-9
D: TRBD1
J: TRBJ2-2
size: NA

DNA: TGTGCCAGCAGCCCCGGGGCAGGGGTCGCACCCCTCCACTTT
CDR3: CASSPGAGVAPLHF
V: TRBV5-6
D: NA
J: TRBJ1-6
size: NA

DNA: TGCGCCAGCAGCCAAGATGGTGGGGTCACAGATACGCAGTATTTT
CDR3: CASSQDGGVTDTQYF
V: TRBV4-3
D: NA
J: TRBJ2-3
size: NA

DNA: TGTGCCAGCAGCGTTGGGGGGACAGGGGTCCAGCCCCAGCATTTT
CDR3: CASSVGGTGVQPQHF
V: TRBV5-4
D: TRBD1
J: TRBJ1-5
size: few

DNA: TGTGCCAGCAGCACAGGGGGTTTAGGAGCTTTCTTT
CDR3: CASSTGGLGAFF
V: TRBV27
D: TRBD1
J: TRBJ1-1
size: NA

DNA: TGTGCCAGTACCGCGGTGGCAGGGTTGAACACTGAAGCTTTCTTT
CDR3: CASTAVAGLNTEAFF
V: TRBV19
D: NA
J: TRBJ1-1
size: NA

DNA: TGTGCCAGCAGTGAAGAAGAGGGGACAGGGTCGCACGAGCAGTACTTC
CDR3: CASSEEEGTGSHEQYF
V: TRBV6-1
D: TRBD1
J: TRBJ2-7
size: many

DNA: TGCGCCAGCAGCCAAGATAGTCTTGGGACAGGATTCAATCAGCCCCAGCATTTT
CDR3: CASSQDSLGTGFNQPQHF
V: TRBV4-1
D: TRBD1
J: TRBJ1-5
size: NA

DNA: TGTGCCAGCGGCGTGCTGTTATACAATGAGCAGTTCTTC
CDR3: CASGVLLYNEQFF
V: TRBV7-9
D: NA
J: TRBJ2-1
size: few

DNA: TGCGCCAGTGAAACAGGGTCAGGGGCCAACGTCCTGACTTTC
CDR3: CASETGSGANVLTF
V: TRBV10-2
D: NA
J: TRBJ2-6
size: few

DNA: TGTGCCAGCAGCCAAGGAGGGGTCCGCGAGACCCAGTACTTC
CDR3: CASSQGGVRETQYF
V: TRBV14
D: NA
J: TRBJ2-5
size: NA